The 30 T cell receptor beta chains below were found in one sample sequenced in a study of blood T cells in healthy people across ages. Together with a sample-barcoded 5' primer, a J-beta primer mix was included in a second PCR lasting about 7 to 11 cycles. TCRdb processed the 5' RACE reads anew with MiXCR; each CDR3 protein has one entry. The table shows about 510,000 distinct CDR3 sequences, with 25% to 35% occurring only once. The same sample was also studied in work on T cells of mothers and their children.

The sample consisted of blood. The source of these receptors is a boy aged 2 to 10 in good health.

This clonotype turned up a few times. The chain is built from TRBV5-1 and TRBJ1-2; possible D gene TRBD1, 5 bases. V gave up 0 bases and J gave up 2 bases, with 8 bases separating them. Germline V gives CDR1 SGHRS, CDR2 YFSETQ. This CDR3 is built from 14 residues. This CDR3 reads CASSLDWGNYGYTF. The CDR3 bases are TGCGCCAGCAGCTTGGATTGGGGGAACTATGGCTACACCTTC.

This sequence joins TRBV27 and TRBJ2-3; 7 bases fit TRBD2. The V gene end was trimmed by 4 bases and the J gene end by 4 bases; junction bases not matched to a gene: 8. Germline CDR1 is MNHEY and CDR2 is SMNVEV (reference sequence). CDR3 length equals 15 residues. The CDR3 region is CASSSRGDDSDTQYF. The CDR3 DNA sequence: TGTGCCAGCAGTTCCCGGGGGGATGACTCAGATACGCAGTATTTT.

The chain's CDR3 is CASSPQAGVDTQYF. CDR3 bases: TGTGCCAGCAGCCCCCAAGCGGGAGTAGATACGCAGTATTTT. The chain uses TRBV7-6 and TRBJ2-3; TRBD2 matches 8 bases. Germline CDR1 SGHVS, CDR2 FNYEAQ. After removal of 5 bases from V and 5 bases from J, the junction contained 6 bases not matched to a gene. The CDR3 covers 14 residues.

A single count supports this clonotype. A much larger clone is a single base away; this may be a read error. The CDR3 DNA follows: TGTGACAGCAGTGAAACTGCGAACACCGGGGAGCTGTTTTTT. As protein: CDSSETANTGELFF. The V and J genes are TRBV6-1 and TRBJ2-2; D is uncertain. In germline, CDR1 is MNHNS, CDR2 SASEGT. This CDR3 is 14 amino acids long.

This clonotype has a count of ten or more. V is TRBV12-3 or TRBV12-4 and J is TRBJ1-4; D is unclear. CDR3 size: 13 residues. The V gene lost 6 bases and the J gene lost 4 bases, with 9 bases spanning the gap. The CDR3 protein is CASSGLRNEKLFF. The CDR3, as DNA: TGTGCCAGCAGCGGACTGCGTAATGAAAAACTGTTTTTT.

The chain is built from TRBV10-3 and TRBJ1-4; no definite D call. V lost 5 bases and J 6 bases, leaving 16 bases between the germline ends. Per germline, CDR1 ENHRY and CDR2 SYGVKD. The CDR3 consists of 15 residues. The CDR3 nucleotides read TGTGCCATCAGTTCGGACCCCTGGGGTGATGAAAAACTGTTTTTT. Residues: CAISSDPWGDEKLFF.

This clonotype was counted only a few times. The chain couples TRBV7-9 to TRBJ2-6, with a weak D call TRBD1 (6 bases). Trimming took off 5 bases at V and 0 bases at J, with 20 bases between the two ends. The CDR3 is 19 residues long. Germline-derived CDR1 and CDR2 are SEHNR and FQNEAQ (reference sequence). Here the CDR3 reads CASSGWDTLGDSGANVLTF. CDR3 in DNA: TGTGCCAGCAGCGGTTGGGACACCTTAGGAGACTCTGGGGCCAACGTCCTGACTTTC.

The rearrangement links TRBV7-9 to TRBJ1-5; D is unresolved. Germline CDR1 and CDR2: SEHNR and FQNEAQ (reference sequence). The CDR3 is made up of 16 amino acids. The V gene lost 5 bases and the J gene lost 2 bases, with 16 bases spanning the gap. The CDR3 DNA follows: TGTGCCAGCAGCGAAGGGTGGGGTTCGGGCAATCAGCCCCAGCATTTT. This translates into CASSEGWGSGNQPQHF.

This clonotype was observed at least ten times. V usage is TRBV20-1 and J usage is TRBJ2-5, with 10 nucleotides matching TRBD2. The germline CDR1 and CDR2 sequences are DFQATT and SNEGSKA (reference sequence). V was clipped by 3 bases and J by 4 bases; unmatched bases: 2. The CDR3 has 13 residues. The CDR3 coding sequence is TGCAGTGCTAGGGCTAGCGGGAGAGAGACCCAGTACTTC. Its translation: CSARASGRETQYF.

This clonotype was picked up a small number of times. The genes are TRBV2 and TRBJ2-1; D gene ambiguous. The germline V gene has CDR1 SNHLY and CDR2 FYNNEI. CDR3 length equals 15 residues. Trimming took 4 bases from V and 0 from J, leaving 10 bases between them. For the CDR3, the DNA is TGTGCCAGCAGTGCTCAACGCCCCTCCTACAATGAGCAGTTCTTC. It translates to CASSAQRPSYNEQFF.

The chain employs TRBV20-1 and TRBJ2-3; possible D gene TRBD2, 5 bases. The length of the CDR3 is 13 residues. Trimming pared 1 base from V and 7 bases from J, leaving 12 bases between. From germline, CDR1 is DFQATT and CDR2 SNEGSKA (reference sequence). CDR3 in DNA: TGCAGTGCTAGAGTACTAGGGTTATATACGCAGTATTTT. It translates to CSARVLGLYTQYF.

This clonotype turned up a few times. The chain combines TRBV29-1 with TRBJ1-1, with D possibly matching TRBD1 (5 bases). CDR1 is SQVTM and CDR2 is ANQGSEA in the germline V gene. This CDR3 has 12 residues. Trimming cost V 4 bases and J 1 base, with 7 bases left between them. CDR3 loop: CSVGTPNTEAFF. CDR3 DNA sequence: TGCAGCGTTGGGACACCGAACACTGAAGCTTTCTTT.

The V call is TRBV12-3 or TRBV12-4, the J call TRBJ2-1, with 14 bases that match TRBD2. This CDR3 spans 22 amino acids. The J segment lost 1 base and the V segment lost 5 bases, leaving 19 bases of the junction unmatched. The chain's CDR3 is CASSIDFAGTSGSSRSYNEQFF. The DNA for the CDR3 is TGTGCCAGCAGTATAGACTTCGCAGGGACTAGCGGGAGCTCGCGGTCCTACAATGAGCAGTTCTTC.

CDR3 in amino acids: CASSPRGRLAGMSSYNEQFF. CDR3 DNA: TGTGCCAGCAGCCCCCGAGGTCGACTAGCGGGAATGAGCTCCTACAATGAGCAGTTCTTC. The chain joins TRBV11-2 to TRBJ2-1; 11 positions match TRBD2. Germline assignment: CDR1 SGHAT and CDR2 FQNNGV. The CDR3 is 20 residues long. V dropped 5 bases and J dropped 0; count of bases not matched to a gene: 15.

CDR3 in DNA: TGCAGTGCTACGGGTGTTGGTTCGGGAAGGAACATTCAGTACTTC. This encodes CSATGVGSGRNIQYF. The chain combines TRBV20-1 with TRBJ2-4; D is possibly TRBD2 (5 bases). Germline V CDR1 and CDR2: DFQATT, SNEGSKA (reference sequence). Trimming removed 4 bases from V and 7 bases from J, with 20 bases in between. CDR3 length: 15 amino acids.

This clonotype was seen a few times. In nucleotides, the CDR3 is TGTGCCAGCAGTTCACTAGCCGGGGGGTGCACAGATACGCAGTATTTT. Translating it yields CASSSLAGGCTDTQYF. The chain carries TRBV6-9 and TRBJ2-3, with 7 bases identical to TRBD2. CDR3 length: 16 amino acids. V gave up 4 bases and J gave up 1 base; unmatched junction bases: 8. The germline CDR1 and CDR2 sequences are MNHGY and SVAAGI.

This clonotype was recorded a few times. The chain employs TRBV21-1 and TRBJ2-5; the table's D call TRBD1 went unverified against the DNA. TRBV21-1 is reported as a pseudogene. This CDR3 has 11 amino acids. The CDR3 nucleotides read TGTGCCAGCAGCAATGGCGCAACCCAGTACTTC. Translated, it gives CASSNGATQYF.

V is TRBV7-2 and J is TRBJ2-3, with D perhaps matching TRBD2 (5 bases). CDR3 length: 13 amino acids. Trimming took off 6 bases at V and 1 base at J, with 8 bases between the two ends. Germline CDR1 SGHTA, CDR2 FQGNSA. CDR3 sequence reads: CASRLVGTDTQYF. CDR3 coding DNA: TGTGCCAGCAGACTAGTCGGCACAGATACGCAGTATTTT.

Only a few counts were recorded for this clonotype. The J gene is TRBJ1-2, the V gene TRBV5-1, with D possibly matching TRBD1 (5 bases). The CDR3 loop spans 14 amino acids. V was clipped by 1 base and J by 2 bases, with 9 bases between them. Germline loops: CDR1 SGHRS, CDR2 YFSETQ. The CDR3 DNA reads TGCGCCAGCAGCTTGTCAGGGAACAACTATGGCTACACCTTC. Its translation is CASSLSGNNYGYTF.

As for this clonotype: Germline is not matched at one junction end, which may reflect a read error. The chain carries TRBV9 and TRBJ2-1; a possible D gene is TRBD2 (5 bases). The length of the CDR3 is 17 residues. Per germline, CDR1 SGDLS and CDR2 YYNGEE. The CDR3 spells CASSVGELTAPYNEQFF. CDR3 sequence (DNA): TGTGCCAGTAGCGTAGGAGAGCTGACGGCCCCCTACAATGAGCAGTTCTTC.

This clonotype was observed a few times. V is TRBV7-8 and J is TRBJ1-3, with 7 bases identical to TRBD1. With V trimmed by 2 bases and J by 2 bases, 3 bases remained unmatched. The CDR3 runs to 15 residues. Germline V gene data show CDR1 as SGHVS and CDR2 as FQNEAQ. This CDR3 is CASSLYRGPGNTIYF. The DNA of the CDR3 is TGTGCCAGCAGCTTATACAGGGGCCCTGGAAACACCATATATTTT.

Concerning this clonotype itself: The germline gene is not matched at one end of the junction; a read error may be the cause. V is TRBV10-3 and J is TRBJ2-3, with D unclear. The CDR3 is 12 residues long. CDR1 and CDR2 from the germline V gene are ENHRY and SYGVKD. CDR3 sequence: CAINEDTDTQYF. CDR3 nucleotide sequence: TGTGCCATCAATGAGGACACAGATACGCAGTATTTT.

The V gene is TRBV7-6, the J gene TRBJ2-3; 7 bases agree with TRBD2. After removal of 1 base from V and 4 bases from J, the junction contained 8 bases not matched to a gene. The CDR3 runs to 16 residues. Germline lookup yields CDR1 SGHVS and CDR2 FNYEAQ. The CDR3 sequence: CASSLDPGGGADTQYF. DNA of the CDR3: TGTGCCAGCAGCTTAGATCCGGGCGGGGGTGCAGATACGCAGTATTTT.

J is TRBJ2-5 and V is TRBV6-5; D perhaps matches TRBD1 (6 bases). The J call may not be correct, given that the DNA end is closer to TRBJ2-1. In germline, CDR1 is MNHEY, CDR2 SVGAGI. This CDR3 has 16 residues. The CDR3: CASSTQGTLGYNEQFF. DNA for the CDR3: TGTGCCAGCAGTACTCAGGGGACCCTCGGCTACAATGAGCAGTTCTTC.

The gene calls are TRBV15 and TRBJ1-1; D is undetermined. There are 13 residues in the CDR3. Germline values: CDR1 LNHNV, CDR2 YYDKDF (reference sequence). The germline V and J ends were trimmed by 4 bases and 4 bases, with 10 bases remaining between them. The CDR3 is CATSTGLGTEAFF. CDR3 nucleotide sequence: TGTGCCACCAGCACGGGGTTGGGCACTGAAGCTTTCTTT.

This clonotype was seen a few times. The chain uses TRBV20-1 and TRBJ2-3, with 7 nucleotides matching TRBD2. The CDR3 spans 15 residues. Germline V gene lookup returns CDR1 DFQATT and CDR2 SNEGSKA (reference sequence). With V trimmed by 5 bases and J by 1 base, 9 bases remained unmatched. The CDR3 here is CSASGGLAGTDTQYF. CDR3 DNA sequence: TGCAGTGCTTCAGGTGGTCTAGCGGGCACAGATACGCAGTATTTT.

This clonotype was detected a few times. V is TRBV14 and J is TRBJ2-7, with 7 nucleotides matching TRBD2. Trimming cost V 3 bases and J 5 bases; bases outside gene matches: 13. The CDR3 is 16 amino acids. Germline V gene data show CDR1 as SGHDN and CDR2 as FVKESK. For the CDR3, the DNA is TGTGCCAGCAGCCACCGGCTGGCGGGAGTCGTTGACGAGCAGTACTTC. Its protein is CASSHRLAGVVDEQYF.

This clonotype was seen ten or more times. In nucleotides, the CDR3 is TGTGCCAGCAGCTTTGGTGTGGGGACCGGGGAGCTGTTTTTT. Protein sequence: CASSFGVGTGELFF. The chain links TRBV5-4 to TRBJ2-2; D uncertain. This CDR3 is 14 amino acids long. Germline V gene lookup returns CDR1 SGHNT and CDR2 YYREEE (reference sequence). Between the trimmed V and J ends, which lost 2 bases and 5 bases, there was a span of 10 bases.

In this sample, this clonotype turned up a few times. The V call is TRBV12-3 or TRBV12-4, the J call TRBJ2-7; TRBD2 agrees at 12 bases. J gave up 2 bases and V 8 bases, and 1 base lay outside the gene matches. The CDR3 loop spans 13 amino acids. CDR3 sequence (DNA): TGTGCCAGCCGGACTAGCGGGACCTACGAGCAGTACTTC. Translated, it gives CASRTSGTYEQYF.

The chain joins TRBV18 to TRBJ1-2; weak D call: TRBD1 (6 bases). Looked up from germline, CDR1 is KGHSH and CDR2 is LQKENI. This CDR3 has 14 amino acids. The germline V and J ends were trimmed by 2 bases and 6 bases, with 13 bases remaining between them. This chain's CDR3 is CASSPSGGQDGYTF. For the CDR3, the DNA is TGTGCCAGCTCACCATCGGGGGGGCAAGATGGCTACACCTTC.